This is a list of T cell receptor beta chains from one sample in a study of graft-versus-host responses after intestinal transplantation. These receptors' antigens are unknown. Clones were sequenced by immunoSEQ multiplex PCR, and TCRdb holds only the in-frame ones, with some missing. The sample includes some 83,000 clones, 75% to 95% of them seen just once. The material sequenced was unstimulated CD4+ T cells sorted from spleen or lymph node cells, taken before intestinal transplant. These receptor sequences come from a human donor who received an intestinal transplant. CDR3s include the opening cysteine and the closing phenylalanine or tryptophan. Fields, in order: CDR3 length, D gene, V gene, J gene, clone size, CDR3 DNA, CDR3 protein. The D gene is left open where the match is weak. Expanded clones are given a class, and other clones once, few, many or no size at all.

>13|.|TRBV11-3|TRBJ2-7|.
TGTGCCAGCAGCTTAGTGGAGGCCTACGAGCAGTACTTC
CASSLVEAYEQYF
>14|.|TRBV6-1|TRBJ1-1|.
TGTGCCAGCAGCTCGCTTGGCGGAAACACTGAAGCTTTCTTT
CASSSLGGNTEAFF
>12|TRBD1|TRBV10-3|TRBJ1-4|.
TGTGCCATCAGGGGACAGGACGAAAAACTGTTTTTT
CAIRGQDEKLFF
>14|.|TRBV7-2|TRBJ1-5|.
TGTGCCAGCAGCTTAGGGGAGGCGAATCAGCCCCAGCATTTT
CASSLGEANQPQHF
>14|TRBD1|TRBV19|TRBJ2-7|.
TGTGCCAGTAGTATGTTAGACAGGGGGAACGAGCAGTACTTC
CASSMLDRGNEQYF
>12|.|TRBV6-1|TRBJ1-2|once
TGTGCCATCGACAGGACTGGCCTTGGCTACACCTTC
CAIDRTGLGYTF
>14|.|TRBV6-6|TRBJ1-5|.
TGTGCCAGCAATGGCTTGTATAGCAATCAGCCCCAGCATTTT
CASNGLYSNQPQHF
>13|.|TRBV11-2|TRBJ1-4|.
TGTGCCAGCAGCCAGGCGGGTTCTGAAAAACTGTTTTTT
CASSQAGSEKLFF
>18|TRBD2|TRBV7-9|TRBJ2-5|.
TGTGCCAGCAGCGCGCCCACGGGACTAGCGGGGGGTCGGGAGACCCAGTACTTC
CASSAPTGLAGGRETQYF
>13|TRBD1|TRBV29-1|TRBJ2-7|once
TGCAGCGTTGAACGGACAGGCCACGACGAGCAGTACTTC
CSVERTGHDEQYF
>16|.|TRBV10-1|TRBJ2-1|.
TGCGCCAGCAGTGGGGGTCCGGGAATGCTAGGCGATGAGCAGTTCTTC
CASSGGPGMLGDEQFF
>15|.|TRBV5-1|TRBJ2-5|.
TGCGCCAGCAGCTTGGCGGGTGCAGAACGGGAGACCCAGTACTTC
CASSLAGAERETQYF
>16|TRBD2|TRBV11-3|TRBJ2-7|.
TGTGCCAGCAGCTTAAGTGTCGGGGGGAGCTCCTACGAGCAGTACTTC
CASSLSVGGSSYEQYF
>14|TRBD1|TRBV5-1|TRBJ2-7|once
TGCGCCAGCAGCTTACAGGGGATGGGCTACGAGCAGTACTTC
CASSLQGMGYEQYF
>15|.|TRBV2|TRBJ1-5|.
TGTGCCAGCAGTGAAGAGACAGGCTTCGATCAGCCCCAGCATTTT
CASSEETGFDQPQHF
>13|.|TRBV7-9|TRBJ1-4|.
TGTGCCAGCAGCTTAAATTTGACACCATATCTGTTTTTT
CASSLNLTPYLFF
>16|TRBD1|TRBV7-2|TRBJ1-3|once
TGTGCCAGCAGCTTAGGGACAGGCTGGGCCGGGCACACCATATATTTT
CASSLGTGWAGHTIYF
>12|.|TRBV28|TRBJ2-7|.
TGTGCCAGCAGTCGGTCCACCTACGAGCAGTACTTC
CASSRSTYEQYF
>16|.|TRBV21-1|TRBJ1-6|once
TGTGCCAGCAGCAAAGCAGGAAGACAGGTCGACTCACCCCTCCACTTT
CASSKAGRQVDSPLHF
>11|.|TRBV10-1|TRBJ2-7|.
TGCGCCAGCAGTGAGGGGCAGAAACAGTACTTC
CASSEGQKQYF
>14|TRBD1|TRBV9|TRBJ1-2|.
TGTGCCAGCAGCGGGGGACAGGATTTCTATGGCTACACCTTC
CASSGGQDFYGYTF
>12|.|TRBV30|TRBJ1-6|once
TGTGCCTGGGAACCGGACCGCGGGTCCCTCCACTTT
CAWEPDRGSLHF
>16|.|TRBV15|TRBJ2-5|.
TGTGCCACCAGCAAGGAAGTATGGACAGCCCAAGAGACCCAGTACTTC
CATSKEVWTAQETQYF
>12|.|TRBV5-1|TRBJ1-2|.
TGCGCCAGCAGCTTAGACACCTATGGCTACACCTTC
CASSLDTYGYTF
>14|TRBD1|TRBV19|TRBJ2-7|.
TGTGCCAGTAGTACGGGACAGGGGGCTTTCGAGCAGTACTTC
CASSTGQGAFEQYF
>15|TRBD1|TRBV10-2|TRBJ1-1|.
TGCGCCAGCATCCCGGGACAGGGGCGGGGGACTGAAGCTTTCTTT
CASIPGQGRGTEAFF
>13|TRBD1|TRBV5-1|TRBJ2-4|.
TGCGCCAGCAGCTATGAGGGACAGCCTATTCAGTACTTC
CASSYEGQPIQYF
>13|.|TRBV2|TRBJ2-1|.
TGTGCCAGCACTCTTACTATAGGAAATGAGCAGTTCTTC
CASTLTIGNEQFF
>17|.|TRBV4-3|TRBJ2-3|.
TGCGCCAGCAGCCAAGACGGCGGACGGGATTTTAGAGATACGCAGTATTTT
CASSQDGGRDFRDTQYF